A single sample gave rise to the 27 T cell receptor beta chains below, sequenced in a study of molecular identifiers for immune sequencing clone quantification. TCRdb re-derived calls from the PCR reads in MiXCR, one entry per CDR3 protein. In the table there are hundreds of thousands of distinct CDR3 sequences, approximately 20% of which are singletons. The sample comprised naive CD8+ T cells from blood, with Jurkat cell RNA spiked in. Sample subset: FACS-sorted CD8+CD4-CCR7+CD45RA+ naive T cells. These receptors were taken from a human donor in good health. Some libraries in this study had Jurkat cell RNA spiked in.

Details on this clonotype: One base away lies a much larger clone, so this may be a sequencing read error. V usage is TRBV12-3 or TRBV12-4 and J usage is TRBJ2-1; 12 nucleotides line up with TRBD1. This CDR3 comprises 16 residues. In DNA, the CDR3 is TGTGCCAGCGGTTTAGCCTCGGGACAGGGGGCGATTGAGCAGTTCTTC. Its translation: CASGLASGQGAIEQFF.

This clonotype was counted ten times or more. The chain joins TRBV7-3 to TRBJ1-5; perhaps TRBD1 as D (6 bases). Germline V gene lookup returns CDR1 SGHTA and CDR2 FQGTGA. Trimming took off 5 bases at V and 1 base at J, with 12 bases between the two ends. The CDR3 length is 15 residues. The CDR3 DNA is TGTGCCAGCAGCCGACAGGACAGAAGCAATCAGCCCCAGCATTTT. Translating gives CASSRQDRSNQPQHF.

This sequence joins TRBV7-6 and TRBJ2-3; weak D call: TRBD2 (5 bases). The V gene's germline CDR1 is SGHVS and CDR2 FNYEAQ. V was clipped by 3 bases and J by 6 bases, with 13 bases between them. The CDR3 has 14 amino acids. The CDR3 sequence is CASSLAGGEDTQYF. The CDR3 coding sequence is TGTGCCAGCAGCTTGGCAGGTGGGGAGGATACGCAGTATTTT.

Points on this clonotype: Without the conserved terminal phenylalanine or tryptophan, this CDR3 likely stems from a read error. V is TRBV6-2 or TRBV6-3 and J is TRBJ1-4, with TRBD1 as a possible D gene (6 bases). This CDR3 contains 15 residues. Germline CDR1 reads MNHEY; CDR2 reads SVGEGT. Trimming took off 6 bases at V and 0 bases at J, with 11 bases between the two ends. CDR3 nucleotides: TGTGCCAGCAGCAATCGACAGGCAACTAATGAAAAACTGTTTTCT. Translation gives CASSNRQATNEKLFS.

This clonotype was recorded a few times. A junction end diverges from the germline sequence, so it may reflect a read error. The chain links TRBV27 to TRBJ1-2; D might be TRBD1 (6 bases). This CDR3 region has 13 residues. CDR1 and CDR2 (germline): MNHEY, SMNVEV (reference sequence). Here the CDR3 reads CTSSLGGLRGYTF. In DNA form, the CDR3 reads TGTACCAGCAGTTTAGGGGGGTTGCGCGGCTACACCTTC.

The genes are TRBV24-1 and TRBJ2-5; D unclear. Per the germline V gene, CDR1 is KGHDR and CDR2 is SFDVKD. Trimming shortened V by 10 bases and J by 0 bases, and 5 bases separated the two germline ends. The CDR3 is 11 amino acids. CDR3 nucleotide sequence: TGTGCCACTCGGGACCAAGAGACCCAGTACTTC. Its translation is CATRDQETQYF.

In regard to this clonotype: Given a much more abundant clone one base away, this may be a read error. The V call is TRBV7-9, the J call TRBJ2-5; 8 positions match TRBD1. Trimming took 6 bases from V and 9 from J; bases not matched to a gene: 15. Germline CDR1 is SEHNR and CDR2 is FQNEAQ (reference sequence). CDR3 size: 15 residues. The CDR3 region has the DNA TGTGCCAGCAGAACACCGGGACAGGAGACCTCGGCCCAGTACTTC. It yields the protein CASRTPGQETSAQYF.

This clonotype has ten or more counts. This chain links TRBV14 with TRBJ2-7; D unresolved. Germline CDR1 SGHDN, CDR2 FVKESK. The CDR3 is 12 amino acids. Between the trimmed V and J ends, which lost 1 base and 4 bases, there was a span of 5 bases. The CDR3 nucleotides read TGTGCCAGCAGCCAAGGATGGTACGAGCAGTACTTC. It yields the protein CASSQGWYEQYF.

The chain uses TRBV9 and TRBJ2-3; the D call may be TRBD1 or TRBD2 (5 bases each). Germline CDR1 and CDR2: SGDLS and YYNGEE. Trimming took 2 bases from V and 2 from J, leaving 12 bases between them. The CDR3 totals 15 residues. The CDR3 spells CASSVGTTNTDTQYF. In DNA, the CDR3 is TGTGCCAGCAGCGTCGGGACGACTAACACAGATACGCAGTATTTT.

The table lists this clonotype with many counts. The V gene is TRBV27, the J gene TRBJ2-3, with D possibly being TRBD2 (6 bases). The germline V and J ends were trimmed by 5 bases and 2 bases, with 26 bases remaining between them. Germline V lookup: CDR1 MNHEY, CDR2 SMNVEV (reference sequence). The CDR3 loop spans 19 amino acids. The CDR3 DNA follows: TGTGCCAGCAGTCCACGGGTCCTTGCTGGGGCGGGGCACACAGATACGCAGTATTTT. As protein: CASSPRVLAGAGHTDTQYF.

This clonotype was detected many times. The rearrangement uses TRBV6-5 and TRBJ2-3, with 7 bases aligning to TRBD1. The CDR3 totals 16 residues. Germline trimming cut 6 bases from V and 3 bases from J; bases unmatched to any gene: 12. Germline loops: CDR1 MNHEY, CDR2 SVGAGI. DNA for the CDR3: TGTGCCAGCAGCCGCCGACAGGGAAGGGATACAGATACGCAGTATTTT. Amino acid sequence: CASSRRQGRDTDTQYF.

This clonotype was observed many times. The chain carries TRBV20-1 and TRBJ1-1, with TRBD1 matching over 8 bases. The CDR3 length is 13 residues. J gave up 5 bases and V 4 bases, and 6 bases lay outside the gene matches. Looked up from germline, CDR1 is DFQATT and CDR2 is SNEGSKA (reference sequence). The DNA for the CDR3 is TGCAGTGCTACCCCAGGGGGCGGAACTGAAGCTTTCTTT. It yields the protein CSATPGGGTEAFF.

This clonotype was counted many times. This chain links TRBV30 with TRBJ1-1; D is unresolved. Germline CDR1 GTSNPN, CDR2 SVGIG (reference sequence). The CDR3 has 13 residues. V dropped 3 bases and J dropped 5 bases, with 13 bases sitting between them. CDR3 nucleotide sequence: TGTGCCTGGAGGGTGGGCCTCGGGACTGAAGCTTTCTTT. It is translated as CAWRVGLGTEAFF.

This clonotype was detected ten times or more. This rearrangement joins TRBV30 to TRBJ1-6; no definite D call. The germline V gene has CDR1 GTSNPN and CDR2 SVGIG (reference sequence). This CDR3 has 11 residues. Trimming pared 0 bases from V and 12 bases from J, leaving 6 bases between. The CDR3 spells CAWSVSVPLHF. The CDR3, as DNA: TGTGCCTGGAGTGTGTCAGTACCCCTCCACTTT.

The sample holds many counts of this clonotype. The chain has TRBV20-1 and TRBJ1-1; D uncertain. The CDR3 spans 13 residues. From germline, CDR1 is DFQATT and CDR2 SNEGSKA (reference sequence). Trimming removed 5 bases from V and 10 bases from J, with 20 bases in between. The CDR3 DNA reads as TGCAGTGCTGGCCCAGGACGGGCTGCTGGAGCTTTCTTT. This encodes CSAGPGRAAGAFF.

This clonotype was observed at least ten times. This chain's CDR3 is CASSIRADTQYF. The CDR3 nucleotides read TGTGCCAGTAGTATACGGGCAGATACGCAGTATTTT. The V call is TRBV19, the J call TRBJ2-3; D uncertain. V gave up 2 bases and J gave up 4 bases, with 4 bases separating them. The CDR3 is 12 amino acids. Germline V CDR1 and CDR2: LNHDA, SQIVND (reference sequence).

This clonotype came up many times. The chain uses TRBV7-9 and TRBJ2-7, with D possibly being TRBD2 (6 bases). Trimming took 3 bases from V and 3 from J, leaving 9 bases between them. CDR3 size: 13 residues. Germline CDR1 reads SEHNR; CDR2 reads FQNEAQ (reference sequence). CDR3 coding DNA: TGTGCCAGCAGCTTTCCGGGGGACTACGAGCAGTACTTC. Translating gives CASSFPGDYEQYF.

In this sample, this clonotype turned up many times. Here the CDR3 DNA reads TGTGCCTGGAGTCGTGATACGCAGTATTTT. The encoded protein is CAWSRDTQYF. The chain couples TRBV30 to TRBJ2-3; D not resolved. The germline V and J ends were trimmed by 2 bases and 6 bases, with 3 bases remaining between them. This CDR3 has 10 residues. Germline V gene sequence: CDR1 GTSNPN, CDR2 SVGIG (reference sequence).

This clonotype was picked up many times. The chain uses TRBV29-1 and TRBJ2-2, with D possibly called TRBD1 or TRBD2 (5 bases each). CDR3 size: 12 residues. Germline V lookup: CDR1 SQVTM, CDR2 ANQGSEA. Between the trimmed V and J ends, which lost 5 bases and 5 bases, there was a span of 9 bases. The CDR3: CSVKRGTGELFF. For the CDR3, the DNA is TGCAGCGTTAAGAGGGGAACCGGGGAGCTGTTTTTT.

CDR3: CASRSGPWDQPQHF. The DNA for the CDR3 is TGTGCCAGTAGATCAGGGCCATGGGATCAGCCCCAGCATTTT. V usage is TRBV19 and J usage is TRBJ1-5; the D gene is possibly TRBD1 (5 bases). Germline values: CDR1 LNHDA, CDR2 SQIVND (reference sequence). The CDR3 totals 14 residues. V lost 6 bases to trimming and J lost 5 bases, with 14 bases between them.

This sequence joins TRBV9 and TRBJ2-1; D is perhaps TRBD2 (5 bases). Per germline, CDR1 SGDLS and CDR2 YYNGEE. The CDR3 covers 13 residues. V shed 0 bases and J shed 10 bases, with 11 bases lying between them. This CDR3 reads CASSVATVAEQFF. DNA for the CDR3: TGTGCCAGCAGCGTAGCTACGGTAGCGGAGCAGTTCTTC.

This clonotype showed up just a few times. This rearrangement joins TRBV27 to TRBJ1-1, with D unclear. CDR1 MNHEY and CDR2 SMNVEV come from the germline V gene (reference sequence). The length of the CDR3 is 15 residues. The ends were cut back, 5 bases at V and 3 bases at J, with 16 bases in the middle. The CDR3 nucleotides read TGTGCCAGCAGTGCCGGACGACCCTGGGACACTGAAGCTTTCTTT. Residues: CASSAGRPWDTEAFF.

V gene TRBV7-9 combines with J gene TRBJ1-6; no firm D call. V shed 1 base and J shed 3 bases, with 10 bases lying between them. Germline-derived CDR1 and CDR2 are SEHNR and FQNEAQ (reference sequence). This CDR3 has 16 amino acids. The CDR3, as DNA: TGTGCCAGCAGCTTAGGTTCGGTCTACTATAATTCACCCCTCCACTTT. Translating it yields CASSLGSVYYNSPLHF.

This clonotype has at least ten counts. The chain recombines TRBV6-5 with TRBJ2-2; TRBD2 matches 11 bases. The J segment lost 0 bases and the V segment lost 7 bases, leaving 10 bases of the junction unmatched. CDR1 and CDR2 from the germline V gene are MNHEY and SVGAGI. The CDR3 is 18 residues long. DNA of the CDR3: TGTGCCAGCACCCTAGCGGGAGGCACTTACGCGAACACCGGGGAGCTGTTTTTT. As protein: CASTLAGGTYANTGELFF.

This rearrangement joins TRBV7-9 to TRBJ1-1; D unresolved. The CDR3 loop spans 14 amino acids. V lost 5 bases to trimming and J lost 5 bases, with 15 bases between them. Germline CDR1 is SEHNR and CDR2 is FQNEAQ (reference sequence). The CDR3 region has the DNA TGTGCCAGCAGCACGACACCTCTTGGAACTGAAGCTTTCTTT. It encodes CASSTTPLGTEAFF.

This clonotype was observed many times. The chain has TRBV5-1 and TRBJ2-5, with D possibly being TRBD1 or TRBD2 (5 bases each). Deletions cut 6 bases from V and 1 base from J, with 19 bases between. Germline CDR1 and CDR2: SGHRS and YFSETQ. There are 16 residues in the CDR3. The CDR3 spells CASIRDPRTSQETQYF. The CDR3 DNA reads TGCGCCAGCATACGGGACCCTAGGACGAGCCAAGAGACCCAGTACTTC.

This clonotype was seen only a few times. Given a much more abundant clone one base away, this may be a read error. The chain is built from TRBV3-1 and TRBJ1-1; unclear D gene. CDR1 is LGHDT, CDR2 YNNKEL, per germline (reference sequence). The V end was cut by 8 bases, the J end by 1 base, with 14 bases between. This CDR3 region has 14 residues. The CDR3 is CASGRPGENTEAFF. In nucleotides, the CDR3 is TGTGCCAGCGGCCGCCCAGGAGAGAACACTGAAGCTTTCTTT.